The sequence of this T cell receptor (beta chain) was determined in a study of T cell responses to AZD1222 COVID-19 vaccine (dated by TCRdb to 2020 to 2022). Study-wide context: TCR sequencing was performed for approximately 240 trial participants, of whom roughly 200 were given two doses of AZD1222 and some 26 were given two doses of MenACWY control vaccine. Trial participants were enrolled by age into 18-55, 56-69 and 70-plus year subgroups, with 148, 28 and 57 TCR-sequenced participants respectively. Broader findings and caveats from the paper: Because no day 14 peak-response samples were available, repertoires were characterized only after the peak T cell response. The 56-69-year group was small, and its depth increase did not reach significance, likely because of low power. Only five to seven AZD1222 recipients were SARS-CoV-2 seropositive at baseline, limiting conclusions about previously exposed vaccinees. CD4 TCRs associated with the vaccine covered the entire spike protein, and the dominant responses were in regions 160-218 and 743-854. Epitopes outside the regions mutated in the B.1.351 and B.1.1.7 variants were reportedly recognized by nearly half of the unique spike-specific TCRs. A significant rise in spike-specific TCR breadth and depth was observed after two AZD1222 doses relative to day 0 and relative to MenACWY recipients. Participants were mostly white British, with more females than males. The authors suggested clonal diversity may have been underestimated.

The CDR3 regions of human TCRbeta chains were subjected to immunosequencing. In the authors' own workflow: TCRs in the repertoires were matched against a reference library of SARS-CoV-2-specific TCRs that had been generated with the MIRA antigen-specificity platform. Breadth was defined as the fraction of unique TCRs that were SARS-CoV-2-associated, and depth was defined as the fraction of total T cells that were SARS-CoV-2-associated. Each spike-specific TCR was assigned to its reactive spike region and to a CD4 or CD8 class using the MIRA data. Log10-transformed breadth and depth values were compared by one-way ANOVA with Sidak's multiple comparisons tests. TCRdb obtained this table from immuneACCESS and retained in-frame rearrangements with V and J assigned. These tables miss some clones; where compared with another copy, unresolved V genes account for less than half of the shortfall, and the remainder is unexplained. For V, J and clone size, that table is used; D and trimming come from the DNA. The sample table holds over 130,000 clones, of which roughly 90% were seen once. The ten most abundant clones make up approximately 3.3% of the sample.

About this clone: Its antigen target is currently unknown. Qualities for individual bases were not recorded, and no much larger clone is one base off.

According to the study, the label for this sample's time point signals: about 28 days (+/-7) after the second vaccine dose. AZD1222 recipients given second doses at about 4 weeks or at about 12 weeks were pooled, since spike-specific TCR depth and breadth were not found to differ between the two schedules. Vaccinee samples came from UK trials COV001 and COV002, including a single-blind randomized controlled phase 2/3 trial of AZD1222 (ChAdOx1 nCoV-19) in healthy adults. For TCRbeta chain sequencing, PBMC samples were collected from trial participants at day 0 and at day 28 after the second dose. This clonotype was sampled from an adult who received the AZD1222 COVID-19 vaccine. The sample here was peripheral blood, taken 28 days after the second AZD1222 dose.

The CDR3 region has the sequence CASNLGTDSYEQYF. In nucleotides, the sequence is TGTGCCAGCAACCTCGGGACGGACTCCTACGAGCAGTACTTC. Recombination connected TRBV28 to TRBJ2-7; the D gene could be TRBD1 or TRBD2, each one agreeing over 5 bases. CDR1 and CDR2 were assigned from the germline V gene as MDHEN and SYDVKM. V drops 7 bases and J drops 0 bases, leaving 13 bases in between. The CDR3, cysteine through phenylalanine, is 14 amino acids long. Kept here is only the CDR3 DNA, which spans 42 bases and is read in frame from base 1.